One sample yielded the 13 T cell receptor beta chains listed below, sequenced in a study of blood T cell repertoires in COVID-19. Using immunoSEQ multiplex PCR, the repertoire was profiled, and TCRdb retains in-frame clones only, with some absent. The repertoire holds some 300,000 clones, with approximately 90% as singletons. The sample taken for sequencing was peripheral blood. These receptors came from a woman aged 50 to 65 with COVID-19, enrolled during active disease.

V is TRBV6-5 and J is TRBJ2-1, with D possibly matching TRBD2 (6 bases). Germline CDR1 MNHEY, CDR2 SVGAGI. V was trimmed by 6 bases and J by 7 bases, leaving 19 bases between them. This CDR3 contains 15 residues. The CDR3: CASSRSGTQGNEQFF. The CDR3, as DNA: TGTGCCAGCAGCCGCTCCGGGACTCAAGGAAATGAGCAGTTCTTC.

The genes are TRBV19 and TRBJ1-4, with D tentatively TRBD1 (6 bases). In germline, CDR1 is LNHDA, CDR2 SQIVND (reference sequence). The CDR3 has 17 amino acids. The V end lost 4 bases, the J end lost 11 bases, and 26 bases lay between the germline ends. In DNA form, the CDR3 reads TGTGCCAGTAGTAACCCGGCGGTGAGGCGCAATACAGGGAAACTGTTTTTT. It encodes CASSNPAVRRNTGKLFF.

This clone turned up a few times. V and J are TRBV5-1 and TRBJ1-6; D ambiguous. The CDR3 totals 14 residues. V was pared by 4 bases and J by 4 bases, with 9 bases between. CDR1 is SGHRS, CDR2 YFSETQ, per germline. The CDR3 DNA reads as TGCGCCAGCAGCAGGACTGAGTATAATTCACCCCTCCACTTT. Its translation is CASSRTEYNSPLHF.

In regard to this clone: The same CDR3 also results from other DNA sequences found in this sample. CDR3 nucleotide sequence: TGTGCCAGCAGTTTTGGGCGCGACTACGAGCAGTACTTC. It yields the protein CASSFGRDYEQYF. V is TRBV12-3 or TRBV12-4 and J is TRBJ2-7, with no clear D. The CDR3 has 13 residues. V was cut by 3 bases and J by 3 bases, with 9 bases left in between.

V gene TRBV5-1 combines with J gene TRBJ2-2, with 7 nucleotides matching TRBD2. This CDR3 has 18 amino acids. Trimming at V came to 0 bases and at J to 1 base, leaving 9 bases not matched to a gene. Germline V gene sequence: CDR1 SGHRS, CDR2 YFSETQ. This chain's CDR3 is CASSLARSSGVNTGELFF. In DNA form, the CDR3 reads TGCGCCAGCAGCTTGGCCAGGTCTAGCGGAGTGAACACCGGGGAGCTGTTTTTT. The entire variable domain, with the rest obtained from reference TRBV5-1 and TRBJ2-2, is as follows: KAGVTQTPRYLIKTRGQQVTLSCSPISGHRSVSWYQQTPGQGLQFLFEYFSETQRNKGNFPGRFSGRQFSNSRSEMNVSTLELGDSALYLCASSLARSSGVNTGELFFGEGSRLTVL.

V and J are TRBV7-2 and TRBJ1-2, with TRBD1 matching 9 bases. Germline CDR1 and CDR2: SGHTA and FQGNSA. V trimming: 5 bases; J trimming: 6 bases; junction bases outside the gene matches: 10. CDR3 length equals 15 residues. In nucleotides, the CDR3 is TGTGCCAGCAGCCGCGAGGGGACAGGGCCAAATGGCTACACCTTC. It translates to CASSREGTGPNGYTF.

V usage is TRBV29-1 and J usage is TRBJ2-1, with D uncertain. CDR3 length equals 11 residues. The V and J ends lost 6 bases and 10 bases respectively, with 13 bases between them. Germline assignment: CDR1 SQVTM and CDR2 ANQGSEA. The CDR3 spells CSVPVAVEQFF. Here the CDR3 DNA reads TGCAGCGTCCCAGTGGCGGTGGAGCAGTTCTTC.

This clone was detected once. The rearrangement joins TRBV30 to TRBJ2-4; 7 nucleotides align to TRBD2. V shed 5 bases and J 1 base; nucleotides not matched to a gene: 11. Germline CDR1 GTSNPN, CDR2 SVGIG (reference sequence). The CDR3 is made up of 16 amino acids. The CDR3 sequence is CAWALGGGGAKNIQYF. The DNA of the CDR3 is TGTGCCTGGGCCCTCGGCGGGGGAGGGGCCAAAAACATTCAGTACTTC.

The J gene is TRBJ2-5, the V gene TRBV21-1; the DNA was not compared with TRBD1, the D call given in the table. TRBV21-1 is designated a pseudogene. The CDR3 totals 16 residues. For the CDR3, the DNA is TGTGCCAGCAGCAAGGTAGTCCGCTGGACAGGAGAGACCCAGTACTTC. Its translation is CASSKVVRWTGETQYF.

The chain joins TRBV2 to TRBJ1-5, with 9 nucleotides matching TRBD1. Trimming cost V 8 bases and J 4 bases; bases outside gene matches: 6. CDR1 and CDR2 (germline): SNHLY, FYNNEI. The CDR3 sequence is 14 residues long. CDR3 nucleotide sequence: TGTGCCAGCGTCCGGGACAGGGTAAATCAGCCCCAGCATTTT. This sequence encodes CASVRDRVNQPQHF. The variable domain in full, with the rest retrieved from reference TRBV2 and TRBJ1-5, is EPEVTQTPSHQVTQMGQEVILRCVPISNHLYFYWYRQILGQKVEFLVSFYNNEISEKSEIFDDQFSVERPDGSNFTLKIRSTKLEDSAMYFCASVRDRVNQPQHFGDGTRLSIL.

The chain couples TRBV7-6 to TRBJ1-1, with 10 bases identical to TRBD1. After removal of 6 bases from V and 6 bases from J, the junction contained 4 bases not matched to a gene. CDR1 and CDR2 from the germline V gene are SGHVS and FNYEAQ. The CDR3 is 13 amino acids. This CDR3 is CASRGTGVAEAFF. The CDR3 DNA follows: TGTGCCAGCAGAGGGACAGGGGTGGCTGAAGCTTTCTTT.

The chain is built from TRBV10-3 and TRBJ1-1, with 7 bases identical to TRBD1. V lost 2 bases and J lost 5; bases outside the gene matches: 2. Germline values: CDR1 ENHRY, CDR2 SYGVKD. The CDR3 runs 13 residues. The CDR3 region has the DNA TGTGCCATCAGTGAGACAGGGGAAACTGAAGCTTTCTTT. Protein product: CAISETGETEAFF.

The CDR3 loop reads CAWSVLQGPYSNQPQHF. The CDR3 coding sequence is TGTGCCTGGAGTGTTTTACAGGGACCTTATAGCAATCAGCCCCAGCATTTT. The chain joins TRBV30 to TRBJ1-5, with D perhaps matching TRBD1 (6 bases). CDR1 and CDR2 (germline): GTSNPN, SVGIG (reference sequence). V lost 0 bases and J lost 0, with 15 bases in between. The CDR3 spans 17 residues.